These 4 T cell receptor beta chains were all obtained from the same sample, sequenced in a study of OX40 agonist ivuxolimab in advanced cancers. Sequenced by immunoSEQ multiplex PCR; TCRdb stores in-frame clones only, minus some. The repertoire holds tens of thousands of clones, with 92% as singletons. The material was CD4+ or CD8+ T cells sorted from blood, obtained in a trial of the OX40 agonist ivuxolimab. These receptors originate from an adult with an advanced solid tumor such as melanoma, head and neck, liver or kidney cancer.

The chain recombines TRBV29-1 with TRBJ1-1; 7 bases agree with TRBD1. V shed 7 bases and J 2 bases; nucleotides not matched to a gene: 13. Germline V CDR1 and CDR2: SQVTM, ANQGSEA. This CDR3 is 15 amino acids long. The CDR3 bases are TGCAGCGCGAAACAGCCCAGGGGGTCAAACACTGAAGCTTTCTTT. Its protein is CSAKQPRGSNTEAFF.

V and J are TRBV5-4 and TRBJ2-1; 12 bases are shared with TRBD2. Germline trimming cut 0 bases from V and 7 bases from J; bases unmatched to any gene: 5. Germline CDR1 is SGHNT and CDR2 is YYREEE (reference sequence). The CDR3 extends over 16 amino acids. The CDR3 DNA follows: TGTGCCAGCAGCTTGGGACTAGCGGGAGCTGGGAATGAGCAGTTCTTC. As protein: CASSLGLAGAGNEQFF.

The genes are TRBV15 and TRBJ2-2; maybe TRBD1 (6 bases). There are 14 residues in the CDR3. V shed 8 bases and J shed 0 bases, with 10 bases lying between them. Germline V gene data show CDR1 as LNHNV and CDR2 as YYDKDF (reference sequence). The CDR3 DNA reads TGTGCCACCGGACAGCCACCGAACACCGGGGAGCTGTTTTTT. Protein product: CATGQPPNTGELFF. Variable domain in full (rest from reference TRBV15 and TRBJ2-2): DAMVIQNPRYQVTQFGKPVTLSCSQTLNHNVMYWYQQKSSQAPKLLFHYYDKDFNNEADTPDNFQSRRPNTSFCFLDIRSPGLGDTAMYLCATGQPPNTGELFFGEGSRLTVL.

This sequence joins TRBV2 and TRBJ2-1; no clear D gene. From germline, CDR1 is SNHLY and CDR2 FYNNEI. This CDR3 region has 13 residues. V lost 8 bases, J lost 3 bases, and 11 bases lay in between. The DNA for the CDR3 is TGTGCCAGCCCGGCAGATTTCTACAATGAGCAGTTCTTC. Residues: CASPADFYNEQFF. The full variable domain, in which reference TRBV2 and TRBJ2-1 provide the parts outside the CDR3, is EPEVTQTPSHQVTQMGQEVILRCVPISNHLYFYWYRQILGQKVEFLVSFYNNEISEKSEIFDDQFSVERPDGSNFTLKIRSTKLEDSAMYFCASPADFYNEQFFGPGTRLTVL.